The clone carrying this T cell receptor beta chain has at least ten counts. Its antigen is currently unknown. They built TCR cDNA with 5'RACE template switching, a step that put in a universal primer site and UMIs. TCRdb independently ran MiXCR on the 5' RACE reads; one entry per CDR3 protein. There are about 260,000 distinct CDR3 sequences in the sample; roughly 4% occur only once, and roughly a fifth lies in the top ten. Trimming shortened V by 3 bases and J by 1 base, and 6 bases separated the two germline ends. This CDR3 has 13 residues. This entry belongs to a study of T cells after yellow fever vaccination. Study-level findings and limits: Subsequent booster samples again held most clones from primary vaccination (just under 98% CD4, 88% CD8). Repertoires sorted by FACS could include abundant clonotypes that are contaminants from the bulk population. Secondary responses were weaker yet peaked faster, day 5 versus 15.

This receptor was obtained from a man aged 18 to 30 who received the YFV17D yellow fever vaccine. The material was PBMCs, obtained 15 days after the yellow fever booster vaccination. The V and J genes are TRBV12-3 or TRBV12-4 and TRBJ1-1; no definite D call. CDR3 bases: TGTGCCAGCAGTTTCAGCCCGAACACTGAAGCTTTCTTT. It encodes CASSFSPNTEAFF.